Listed here is a single TCR beta chain. The specificity of this receptor is unknown. Base qualities are not at hand, and no much larger clone is one base apart. These data belong to a study of blood T cell repertoires in COVID-19 (dated by TCRdb to 2020 to 2021). Study-wide context: Samples covering the acute and convalescent phases of COVID-19 were provided by collaborators in the United States, Italy and Spain. The prospective study material was composed of cDNA or gDNA derived from T cells, B-cell-depleted T cells, or PBMCs. Subjects who had been exposed to COVID-19, were actively infected with it, or had recovered from it provided the deeply sampled blood TCRbeta repertoires that made up the dataset. A freely available public database, intended as a resource for researchers studying the immune response to SARS-CoV-2, is where the repertoires were released. Samples came from the ongoing ImmuneRACE study (first 160 participants) plus 1,254 subjects from 6 global collaborators. Sample metadata almost always included a de-identified subject ID, COVID-19 status, age in years and sex. Where available, HLA class I and class II types were taken from metadata supplied by the sample provider and were not determined by assay-based typing. Overall study results and their limits: How much clinical and demographic metadata was included differed by source and by participant, and the metadata was provided uncurated.

TCRbeta CDR3 regions were amplified from genomic DNA by means of the immunoSEQ Assay, a bias-controlled multiplex PCR. The paper's processing steps were these. The number of nucleated cells in each sample was estimated from the amplification of reference gene primers within the assay. Sequence reads were collapsed and filtered to measure the absolute abundance of every unique TCRbeta CDR3 rearrangement. For each sample, productive Simpson clonality was calculated as the square root of Simpson's diversity index across productive rearrangements. TCRdb provides this immuneACCESS table in a form limited to in-frame rearrangements. Some clones are lacking; in checked studies, under half of them reflect an unresolved V gene, and why the rest are absent is not known. The V and J calls and clone size are taken from that table; D and trimming were inferred from the DNA. A total of roughly 230,000 clones appear in this sample, around 80% of them only once. The ten largest clones represent roughly 9.4% of the sample.

V and J are truncated by 10 bases and 0 bases respectively, leaving an intervening sequence of 9 bases. The CDR3 covers 12 residues, taking in both the cysteine and the phenylalanine. Only the CDR3 portion is preserved as DNA: 36 bases, with reading frame beginning at the first base. The germline V gene yields MNHEY for CDR1 and SVGAGI for CDR2. Collaborating institutions collected whole blood in K2EDTA tubes following their own protocols. Collaborator samples were shipped for TCRbeta analysis as frozen whole blood, isolated PBMCs, or DNA extracted from either sample type. This clonotype was obtained from a man between 35 and 55 years old with active or convalescent COVID-19. The chain is assembled from TRBV6-5 and TRBJ1-1; the D gene is possibly TRBD1, with 6 bases matching. Input material: peripheral blood. CDR3 loop: CATGQLNTEAFF. The nucleotide sequence is given as TGTGCCACCGGACAGTTGAACACTGAAGCTTTCTTT.